These 25 T cell receptor beta chains came from one sample sequenced in a study of cytomegalovirus exposure and HLA in healthy donors. PCR used 60 Vbeta primers and 13 Jbeta primers. TCRdb's copy holds only in-frame clones and misses some; the assay was immunoSEQ multiplex PCR. The repertoire holds 130,000 or so clones, with 75% to 80% as singletons. The sample was PBMCs. Receptor source: a woman aged 55-70 years in good health and CMV-seronegative.

CDR3 in DNA: TGTGCCAGCAGGCTAACGGGTACTAGCACAATAGGGGCAGATACGCAGTATTTT. Translated, it gives CASRLTGTSTIGADTQYF. The chain joins TRBV28 to TRBJ2-3; weak D call: TRBD2 (6 bases). V was trimmed by 6 bases and J by 4 bases, leaving 26 bases between them. The length of the CDR3 is 18 residues. Per germline, CDR1 MDHEN and CDR2 SYDVKM. The complete variable domain, with remaining parts taken from reference TRBV28 and TRBJ2-3, reads DVKVTQSSRYLVKRTGEKVFLECVQDMDHENMFWYRQDPGLGLRLIYFSYDVKMKEKGDIPEGYSVSREKKERFSLILESASTNQTSMYLCASRLTGTSTIGADTQYFGPGTRLTVL.

This clone was seen once. The chain combines TRBV10-3 with TRBJ2-3; a possible D gene is TRBD2 (5 bases). The CDR3 runs 11 residues. The germline V gene encodes CDR1 ENHRY and CDR2 SYGVKD. Trimming cost V 6 bases and J 5 bases, with 6 bases left between them. The CDR3 DNA reads as TGTGCCATCAGCCGGGAAGATACGCAGTATTTT. Its translation: CAISREDTQYF.

The table lists this clone with a count of one. The DNA for the CDR3 is TGTGCCTCCATAGCGGGAGGGACACAAGAGACCCAGTACTTC. It yields the protein CASIAGGTQETQYF. This chain links TRBV30 with TRBJ2-5; 11 bases are a match to TRBD2. J lost 2 bases, V lost 7 bases, and 6 bases had no gene match. CDR3 length: 14 residues. Germline V gene data show CDR1 as GTSNPN and CDR2 as SVGIG (reference sequence).

The chain joins TRBV12-5 to TRBJ2-1; 11 bases agree with TRBD1. Germline CDR1 and CDR2: LGHNT and FRNRAP. This CDR3 is built from 16 residues. Germline trimming cut 0 bases from V and 9 bases from J; bases unmatched to any gene: 7. The CDR3 nucleotides read TGTGCTAGTGGTTTGGTAGGCGGACAGGGGGCTAGTGAGCAGTTCTTC. It codes for CASGLVGGQGASEQFF.

J is TRBJ2-7 and V is TRBV30, with a possible D match to TRBD1 (5 bases). The V end lost 4 bases, the J end lost 6 bases, and 25 bases lay between the germline ends. Per germline, CDR1 GTSNPN and CDR2 SVGIG (reference sequence). This CDR3 region has 16 residues. In nucleotides, the CDR3 is TGTGCCTGGACCAACACGGAAAGGGGTATACGGCGCGAGCAGTACTTC. It encodes CAWTNTERGIRREQYF.

The chain recombines TRBV7-9 with TRBJ2-2, with TRBD2 matching 9 bases. Germline trimming cut 1 base from V and 4 bases from J; bases unmatched to any gene: 4. The CDR3 is 16 amino acids. The germline V gene has CDR1 SEHNR and CDR2 FQNEAQ (reference sequence). The CDR3 DNA reads as TGTGCCAGCAGCTTAGGGAGCGGGGGGAGCACCGGGGAGCTGTTTTTT. Its translation is CASSLGSGGSTGELFF.

Worth noting for this clone: An end of the junction differs from the germline gene, which may be a read error. The chain is built from TRBV7-9 and TRBJ2-5; 11 nucleotides line up with TRBD2. This CDR3 comprises 16 residues. CDR1 and CDR2 from the germline V gene are SEHNR and FQNEAQ (reference sequence). Here the CDR3 DNA reads TGTTCCAGCAGCGTAAGGACTAGCGGGTCACAAGAGACCCAGTACTTC. It is translated as CSSSVRTSGSQETQYF.

The V call is TRBV6-6, the J call TRBJ1-1; D might be TRBD1 (5 bases). Germline values: CDR1 MNHNY, CDR2 SVGAGI (reference sequence). The CDR3 has 13 residues. The V end lost 7 bases, the J end lost 4 bases, and 13 bases lay between the germline ends. The CDR3 is CASTGRFSTEAFF. CDR3 coding DNA: TGTGCCAGCACAGGGCGGTTCAGCACTGAAGCTTTCTTT.

The chain employs TRBV6-5 and TRBJ2-7; the match to TRBD1 covers 11 bases. Trimming cost V 6 bases and J 2 bases; bases outside gene matches: 3. In germline, CDR1 is MNHEY, CDR2 SVGAGI. This CDR3 contains 14 residues. CDR3 DNA: TGTGCCAGCAGACCGGGACAGGGGGCCTACGAGCAGTACTTC. Protein product: CASRPGQGAYEQYF.

This sequence joins TRBV6-6 and TRBJ1-2, with TRBD1 identical over 8 bases. Germline loops: CDR1 MNHNY, CDR2 SVGAGI (reference sequence). Losses at the gene ends were 6 bases for V and 2 bases for J; bases not matched to a gene: 2. This CDR3 contains 13 residues. In DNA, the CDR3 is TGTGCCAGCAGCAGGGGGCGCAACTATGGCTACACCTTC. Its translation: CASSRGRNYGYTF.

This chain links TRBV4-1 with TRBJ1-2; 8 bases fit TRBD1. Germline loops: CDR1 MGHRA, CDR2 YSYEKL. The CDR3 loop spans 18 amino acids. J was trimmed by 3 bases and V by 0 bases; bases with no gene match: 12. For the CDR3, the DNA is TGCGCCAGCAGCCAAGATTACCCCAGGGGGCAGAATCACTATGGCTACACCTTC. This sequence encodes CASSQDYPRGQNHYGYTF.

The rearrangement joins TRBV30 to TRBJ2-5; D is unclear. The better agreement between TRBJ2-7 and the DNA end casts doubt on the J call. Germline-derived CDR1 and CDR2 are GTSNPN and SVGIG (reference sequence). CDR3 length: 13 residues. CDR3 residues: CAWKAPFRYEQYF. The CDR3 DNA sequence: TGTGCCTGGAAAGCGCCTTTCCGCTACGAGCAGTACTTC.

The chain links TRBV7-2 to TRBJ1-1; D possibly corresponds to TRBD1 (5 bases). V was pared by 1 base and J by 4 bases, with 10 bases between. CDR1 and CDR2 from the germline V gene are SGHTA and FQGNSA. The CDR3 runs 14 residues. CDR3 DNA sequence: TGTGCCAGCAGCTTAGTCGGGGGAACCACTGAAGCTTTCTTT. Amino acid sequence: CASSLVGGTTEAFF.

The chain employs TRBV25-1 and TRBJ2-4; TRBD1 agrees at 8 bases. V shed 4 bases, J shed 2 bases, and the junction held 4 bases outside the gene matches. CDR3 length equals 15 residues. The V gene's germline CDR1 is MGHDK and CDR2 SYGVNS. The CDR3, as DNA: TGTGCCAGCAGTGCCACAGGGGGACCCAAAAACATTCAGTACTTC. Protein product: CASSATGGPKNIQYF.

The J gene is TRBJ1-2, the V gene TRBV15; D possibly corresponds to TRBD1 (5 bases). The V end lost 5 bases, the J end lost 0 bases, and 16 bases lay between the germline ends. Germline loops: CDR1 LNHNV, CDR2 YYDKDF (reference sequence). The CDR3 covers 16 residues. The CDR3 protein is CATSLLGRGANYGYTF. The CDR3 nucleotides read TGTGCCACCAGCCTACTGGGGAGGGGAGCTAACTATGGCTACACCTTC.

The CDR3: CASSYGAGIEQYF. The CDR3 nucleotides read TGTGCCAGCAGTTACGGGGCTGGGATCGAGCAGTACTTC. The chain couples TRBV6-5 to TRBJ2-5; D possibly corresponds to TRBD1 (5 bases). The J call is doubtful: the DNA matches TRBJ2-7 better. Germline assignment: CDR1 MNHEY and CDR2 SVGAGI. This CDR3 comprises 13 residues.

V gene TRBV28 combines with J gene TRBJ2-5, with D possibly TRBD1 on 5 matching bases. The V and J ends lost 5 bases and 5 bases respectively, with 15 bases between them. Germline V gives CDR1 MDHEN, CDR2 SYDVKM. The CDR3 extends over 14 amino acids. CDR3 protein: CASSPSRGTETQYF. Here the CDR3 DNA reads TGTGCCAGCAGTCCCAGTAGGGGTACGGAGACCCAGTACTTC.

The chain has TRBV28 and TRBJ2-1; possible D gene TRBD2, 5 bases. Trimming removed 5 bases from V and 2 bases from J, with 19 bases in between. The germline gives CDR1 MDHEN, CDR2 SYDVKM. This CDR3 contains 17 residues. CDR3 nucleotide sequence: TGTGCCAGCAGTCCCACCCCCGGAGGAGGCCCCTACAATGAGCAGTTCTTC. Translation gives CASSPTPGGGPYNEQFF.

Written as DNA, the CDR3 is TGTGCCACCCCGGCCTCACTAGCGGGAGGCAATGAGCAGTTCTTC. This sequence encodes CATPASLAGGNEQFF. The chain joins TRBV15 to TRBJ2-1; 12 nucleotides agree with TRBD2. The CDR3 runs to 15 residues. V shed 8 bases and J 6 bases; nucleotides not matched to a gene: 8. Germline CDR1 and CDR2: LNHNV and YYDKDF (reference sequence).

The chain employs TRBV4-2 and TRBJ2-2, with 13 bases lining up with TRBD2. The CDR3 is made up of 17 amino acids. The V segment lost 4 bases and the J segment 1 base; nucleotides outside the gene matches: 3. CDR1 LGHNA and CDR2 YNFKEQ come from the germline V gene. The CDR3 protein is CASSLRLAGGNTGELFF. Here the CDR3 DNA reads TGTGCCAGCAGCCTCCGACTAGCGGGGGGGAACACCGGGGAGCTGTTTTTT.

The chain employs TRBV6-1 and TRBJ2-7; 10 positions match TRBD1. CDR1 MNHNS and CDR2 SASEGT come from the germline V gene. With V trimmed by 4 bases and J by 7 bases, 7 bases remained unmatched. The CDR3 contains 14 residues. The CDR3 loop reads CASSGRTGGREQYF. In nucleotides, the CDR3 is TGTGCCAGCAGTGGAAGGACAGGGGGTCGGGAGCAGTACTTC.

The rearrangement uses TRBV28 and TRBJ2-7; D is ambiguous. CDR3 length: 12 residues. V was trimmed by 3 bases and J by 6 bases, leaving 9 bases between them. CDR1 is MDHEN, CDR2 SYDVKM, per germline. CDR3 residues: CASSLQAREQYF. CDR3 sequence (DNA): TGTGCCAGCAGTTTGCAGGCTCGCGAGCAGTACTTC. Based on the CDR3 plus reference TRBV28 and TRBJ2-7, the full variable domain is DVKVTQSSRYLVKRTGEKVFLECVQDMDHENMFWYRQDPGLGLRLIYFSYDVKMKEKGDIPEGYSVSREKKERFSLILESASTNQTSMYLCASSLQAREQYFGPGTRLTVT.

This chain connects TRBV15 to TRBJ2-5; tentative D call: TRBD1 (5 bases). Trimming stripped 5 bases from V and 10 bases from J, with 20 bases between. CDR3 length: 14 amino acids. CDR1 is LNHNV and CDR2 is YYDKDF in the germline V gene (reference sequence). Here the CDR3 reads CATSLRATLGDQYF. CDR3 nucleotide sequence: TGTGCCACCAGCTTACGGGCCACCTTAGGGGACCAGTACTTC.

V and J are TRBV28 and TRBJ1-5; D might be TRBD1 (5 bases). Between the trimmed V and J ends, which lost 8 bases and 7 bases, there was a span of 21 bases. Per germline, CDR1 MDHEN and CDR2 SYDVKM. This CDR3 comprises 15 residues. CDR3 region: CASGTPPGVGQPQHF. CDR3 sequence (DNA): TGTGCCAGCGGAACCCCACCGGGGGTTGGGCAGCCCCAGCATTTT.

The V and J genes are TRBV27 and TRBJ2-7; D is perhaps TRBD2 (5 bases). The CDR3 extends over 13 amino acids. CDR1 is MNHEY, CDR2 SMNVEV, per germline (reference sequence). V was trimmed by 6 bases and J by 3 bases, leaving 12 bases between them. CDR3 in amino acids: CASRDPRVYEQYF. The CDR3 nucleotides read TGTGCCAGCAGAGACCCGAGGGTCTACGAGCAGTACTTC.